This TCR beta chain was retrieved from a study of Ad26.COV2.S vaccination and SARS-CoV-2 variants. Study-level results: Reported post-vaccination CD8+ and CD4+ T cell responses to spike showed substantial breadth. Recipients of either vaccine or placebo displayed similar breadth of non-spike TCRs. The TCR breadth and depth analyses may have produced an underestimate of total T cell responses.

This clone showed up just a few times. Antigen unknown. Data came from immunoSEQ multiplex PCR; TCRdb stores just in-frame clones and leaves some out. The sample records roughly 40,000 clones, around 83% being singletons. From germline, CDR1 is SGHAT and CDR2 FQDESV (reference sequence). Trimming removed 0 bases from V and 7 bases from J, with 19 bases in between. The CDR3 spans 17 residues. The chain employs TRBV11-1 and TRBJ1-5; tentatively, D is TRBD1 (5 bases). Source: peripheral blood, taken after recovery from COVID-19. The TCR comes from a human donor who had recovered from COVID-19. This CDR3 reads CASSLALNRQGYQPQHF. Written as DNA, the CDR3 is TGTGCCAGCAGCTTAGCGCTAAATCGGCAGGGTTACCAGCCCCAGCATTTT.